These 16 T cell receptor beta chains were sequenced from one sample in a study of a mutant IDH1 vaccine in newly diagnosed glioma. Generated by immunoSEQ multiplex PCR, the TCRdb table keeps only in-frame clones and is missing some. This table holds tens of thousands of clones, about 80% found once. Noted time point: baseline, week 1 (first vaccination visit). Treatment reported: pre-vaccination baseline after standard-of-care therapy. The sequenced sample was PBMCs, obtained from a glioma patient treated with radiotherapy, temozolomide or both. Receptors were obtained from a woman between 50 and 59 years old with glioma.

The V gene is TRBV6-1, the J gene TRBJ2-7; possible D gene TRBD1, 5 bases. The V gene lost 6 bases and the J gene lost 3 bases, with 15 bases spanning the gap. The CDR3 is 14 residues long. Germline V lookup: CDR1 MNHNS, CDR2 SASEGT. CDR3 residues: CASRGRQTHYEQYF. DNA of the CDR3: TGTGCCAGCAGGGGCAGACAGACCCACTACGAGCAGTACTTC.

The V gene is TRBV5-5, the J gene TRBJ2-7; D is uncertain. Per the germline V gene, CDR1 is SGHKS and CDR2 is YYEKEE (reference sequence). CDR3 length equals 12 residues. Trimming took 2 bases from V and 0 from J, leaving 3 bases between them. CDR3 sequence reads: CASSFNSYEQYF. As DNA, the CDR3 is TGTGCCAGCAGCTTTAACTCCTACGAGCAGTACTTC.

The chain carries TRBV19 and TRBJ2-1, with unresolved D. The CDR3 is 14 residues long. The V end lost 7 bases, the J end lost 0 bases, and 10 bases lay between the germline ends. CDR1 and CDR2 (germline): LNHDA, SQIVND (reference sequence). CDR3 in DNA: TGTGCCAGTAACCCGACGGGCTCCTACAATGAGCAGTTCTTC. It yields the protein CASNPTGSYNEQFF.

With regard to this clone: The sample contains more than one DNA sequence encoding this CDR3. The genes are TRBV4-3 and TRBJ2-7; the match to TRBD1 covers 8 bases. Germline V CDR1 and CDR2: LGHNA, YSLEER. With V trimmed by 4 bases and J by 1 base, 0 bases remained unmatched. There are 13 residues in the CDR3. DNA of the CDR3: TGCGCCAGCAGCCGGGACAGGTCCTACGAGCAGTACTTC. This codes for CASSRDRSYEQYF.

This clone was counted a few times. The chain combines TRBV29-1 with TRBJ1-6; 11 positions agree with TRBD1. The germline CDR1 and CDR2 sequences are SQVTM and ANQGSEA. The CDR3 runs 14 residues. V lost 4 bases, J lost 6 bases, and 2 bases stayed unmatched. The CDR3 reads CSVGGTGGNSPLHF. DNA for the CDR3: TGCAGCGTTGGCGGGACAGGGGGTAATTCACCCCTCCACTTT.

V and J are TRBV5-6 and TRBJ1-4; 9 bases fit TRBD1. The V segment lost 3 bases and the J segment 7 bases; nucleotides outside the gene matches: 7. Germline V gene data show CDR1 as SGHDT and CDR2 as YYEEEE. This CDR3 region has 15 residues. CDR3 loop: CASSSDRGISEKLFF. CDR3 sequence (DNA): TGTGCCAGCAGCTCCGACAGGGGGATCAGTGAAAAACTGTTTTTT.

The rearrangement uses TRBV29-1 and TRBJ2-7; 9 nucleotides line up with TRBD1. Germline V CDR1 and CDR2: SQVTM, ANQGSEA. The CDR3 contains 13 residues. V gave up 3 bases and J gave up 2 bases; unmatched junction bases: 2. The CDR3 here is CSVEGQGAYEQYF. CDR3 DNA sequence: TGCAGCGTTGAGGGACAGGGCGCCTACGAGCAGTACTTC.

V gene TRBV19 combines with J gene TRBJ1-5; the D is unclear. Germline V lookup: CDR1 LNHDA, CDR2 SQIVND (reference sequence). Deletions cut 3 bases from V and 6 bases from J, with 9 bases between. The CDR3 extends over 13 amino acids. The CDR3 DNA reads as TGTGCCAGTAGTATTCGGGCGGTTCAGCCCCAGCATTTT. Its translation: CASSIRAVQPQHF.

The gene calls are TRBV25-1 and TRBJ2-1, with 12 bases aligning to TRBD2. Germline CDR1 reads MGHDK; CDR2 reads SYGVNS. Trimming removed 1 base from V and 4 bases from J; junction bases left unmatched: 2. The CDR3 consists of 16 residues. The chain's CDR3 is CASSELTSGGYNEQFF. CDR3 sequence (DNA): TGTGCCAGCAGTGAATTAACTAGCGGGGGGTACAATGAGCAGTTCTTC.

In this sample, this clone turned up once. This chain uses TRBV18 with TRBJ1-3, with D unclear. Germline CDR1 reads KGHSH; CDR2 reads LQKENI. The ends were cut back, 2 bases at V and 0 bases at J, with 8 bases in the middle. The length of the CDR3 is 15 residues. The CDR3 region has the DNA TGTGCCAGCTCACCATCCCCTCCCTCTGGAAACACCATATATTTT. Its protein product is CASSPSPPSGNTIYF.

In this sample, this clone turned up a few times. The chain is built from TRBV14 and TRBJ1-1; tentatively, D is TRBD1 (5 bases). The germline V and J ends were trimmed by 4 bases and 4 bases, with 13 bases remaining between them. The germline CDR1 and CDR2 sequences are SGHDN and FVKESK. The CDR3 loop spans 14 amino acids. The CDR3 nucleotides are TGTGCCAGCAGCCCTATATCGGGGGGCACTGAAGCTTTCTTT. Its protein product is CASSPISGGTEAFF.

The chain recombines TRBV6-5 with TRBJ1-6; 7 bases are shared with TRBD1. This CDR3 is built from 15 residues. J lost 10 bases, V lost 5 bases, and 11 bases had no gene match. Germline CDR1 reads MNHEY; CDR2 reads SVGAGI. The CDR3 coding sequence is TGTGCCAGCAGTAAGCCCCCTACAGGGGACTCACCCCTCCACTTT. Protein product: CASSKPPTGDSPLHF.

V and J are TRBV20-1 and TRBJ2-1; D not resolved. The germline gives CDR1 DFQATT, CDR2 SNEGSKA (reference sequence). V lost 6 bases and J 6 bases, leaving 9 bases between the germline ends. The CDR3 is 11 residues long. CDR3 sequence: CSAQRINEQFF. In DNA form, the CDR3 reads TGCAGTGCCCAGAGAATCAATGAGCAGTTCTTC.

V gene TRBV15 combines with J gene TRBJ1-5, with 10 bases matching TRBD1. Looked up from germline, CDR1 is LNHNV and CDR2 is YYDKDF (reference sequence). The CDR3 loop spans 15 amino acids. The ends lost 3 bases at V and 7 bases at J; junction bases unmatched: 6. The CDR3 sequence is CATSRDRGLRQPQHF. The CDR3 DNA reads TGTGCCACCAGCAGGGACAGGGGGTTGAGGCAGCCCCAGCATTTT.

V gene TRBV7-9 combines with J gene TRBJ1-1; no reliable D call. V was clipped by 2 bases and J by 5 bases, with 9 bases between them. Germline values: CDR1 SEHNR, CDR2 FQNEAQ (reference sequence). CDR3 size: 13 residues. The CDR3 reads CASSLSSATEAFF. Here the CDR3 DNA reads TGTGCCAGCAGCTTAAGTTCGGCGACTGAAGCTTTCTTT.

The V gene is TRBV6-6, the J gene TRBJ2-5, with 7 bases aligning to TRBD1. Trimming removed 8 bases from V and 0 bases from J; junction bases left unmatched: 6. CDR3 length equals 14 residues. CDR1 MNHNY and CDR2 SVGAGI come from the germline V gene (reference sequence). The CDR3 DNA sequence: TGTGCCAGCCAGGGACAGAACCACCAAGAGACCCAGTACTTC. It codes for CASQGQNHQETQYF.